Sequencing of this T cell receptor beta chain was carried out in a study of metastatic and nonmetastatic thyroid tumors. Overall study context: Both malignant and benign thyroid patients supplied peripheral blood and tumor or nodule tissue samples, across which the repertoires of these patients were then compared.

Per the study methods: The distant-metastasis classifier for papillary thyroid cancer was built from CDR3 differences across clinicopathological groups. TCRdb ran MiXCR on the PCR reads. For this entry, the V and J calls and clone size follow TCRdb and not the study's own pipeline. The sample contains approximately 35,000 clones, 11% of which appear only once. Germline V CDR1 and CDR2: MNHNS, SASEGT. The CDR3 is 14 residues long. The trim removed 4 bases at V and 4 bases at J, leaving 5 bases unmatched. This clone has a handful of counts. No antigen is known for it. All patients reached thyroid surgery having received no treatment beforehand. Study-level points and caveats: The study reportedly found significantly higher TCR beta diversity in malignant thyroid tumors than benign nodules, in blood and tumor.

The clonotype originates from a female donor with papillary thyroid cancer or a benign thyroid nodule (not recorded which). Some clones in this sample may be carry-over from other donors' samples. The specimen sequenced was blood. The rearrangement joins TRBV6-1 to TRBJ2-7, with TRBD2 matching over 9 bases. CDR3 region: CASSAGTSLYEQYF. Written as DNA, the CDR3 is TGTGCCAGCAGTGCCGGGACTAGCCTATACGAGCAGTACTTC.